This TCR beta chain was captured in a study of brain T cells in children with intractable seizures. Overall study results and limits: Patients' HCMV serostatus was unknown; virus specificity rests on CDR3 similarity alone. Pre-surgery blood may have been undersampled, hiding some clones.

The germline CDR1 and CDR2 sequences are SGDLS and YYNGEE. V was trimmed by 4 bases and J by 0 bases, leaving 11 bases between them. The CDR3 has 14 residues. Using immunoSEQ multiplex PCR, the repertoire was profiled, and TCRdb retains in-frame clones only, with some absent. The sample shows 88,000 or so clones, around 90% of them seen only once. Only cases whose brain tissue showed the highest T cell transcript signatures were sequenced. Patients received at least one anti-epileptic drug before surgery. Concerning this clone: Its antigen is as yet unknown.

The TCR originated in a girl between 2 and 10 years old with Rasmussen encephalitis and intractable seizures. Source: peripheral blood, taken at surgery. The chain couples TRBV9 to TRBJ2-7, with no clear D. As DNA, the CDR3 is TGTGCCAGCAGCTTGGGCTCTCGCTCCTACGAGCAGTACTTC. It is translated as CASSLGSRSYEQYF.